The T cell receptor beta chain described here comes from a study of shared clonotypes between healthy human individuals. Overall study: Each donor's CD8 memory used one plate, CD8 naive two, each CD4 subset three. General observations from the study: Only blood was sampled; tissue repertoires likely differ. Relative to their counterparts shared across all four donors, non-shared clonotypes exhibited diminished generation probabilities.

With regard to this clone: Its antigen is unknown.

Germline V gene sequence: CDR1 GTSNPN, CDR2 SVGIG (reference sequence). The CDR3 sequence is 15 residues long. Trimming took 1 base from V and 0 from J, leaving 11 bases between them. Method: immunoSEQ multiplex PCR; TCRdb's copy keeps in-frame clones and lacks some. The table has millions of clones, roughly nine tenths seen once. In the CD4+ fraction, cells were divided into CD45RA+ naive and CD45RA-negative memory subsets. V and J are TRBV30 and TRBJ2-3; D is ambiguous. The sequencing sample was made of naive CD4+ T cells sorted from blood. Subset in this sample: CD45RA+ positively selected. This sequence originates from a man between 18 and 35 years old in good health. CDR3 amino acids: CAWSGHLPSTDTQYF. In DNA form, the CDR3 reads TGTGCCTGGAGTGGCCACCTCCCCAGCACAGATACGCAGTATTTT.